The sequence of this TCR beta chain was determined in a study of blood T cells in healthy people across ages. Background on the study: The capture of about one barcoded beta molecule per two T cells was achieved by template switching. The study, taken as a whole, reports: Strong correlation was found linking TCR beta diversity to naive T cell percentage.

Next came a second PCR, run for roughly 6 to 11 cycles, which used a sample-barcoded 5' primer along with a J-beta primer mix. Tagging of each cDNA molecule was performed by a template-switch adaptor with 12 random nucleotides. From the 5' RACE reads, TCRdb called clonotypes with MiXCR, one entry per CDR3 protein. Here the sample spans approximately 730,000 distinct CDR3 sequences, approximately 53% being singletons. A word on this clonotype: Its antigen is unknown.

The V segment lost 4 bases and the J segment 6 bases; nucleotides outside the gene matches: 15. The CDR3 totals 17 residues. CDR1 and CDR2 from the germline V gene are DFQATT and SNEGSKA (reference sequence). The study drew donors from healthy Caucasian individuals in Russia aged 6 to 90. The clonotype comes from a man older than 75 in good health. This chain joins TRBV20-1 and TRBJ2-7, with TRBD2 matching 13 bases. Sequenced material: blood. The CDR3 here is CSANRGLAGSSASEQYF. CDR3 nucleotides: TGCAGTGCTAACAGGGGACTAGCGGGATCGTCCGCTAGCGAGCAGTACTTC.